These T cell receptor beta chains were read from a single sample in a study of T cell responses to AZD1222 COVID-19 vaccine. Profiling relied on immunoSEQ multiplex PCR, and the TCRdb table lists in-frame clones only, not all of them. Here the sample spans some 98,000 clones, roughly 84% being singletons. The sample in question was peripheral blood, obtained on day 0 of AZD1222 vaccination. These receptors were taken from an adult in good health. Both conserved end residues are part of each CDR3. The order of the fields is J gene, V gene, clone size, D gene, CDR3 DNA, CDR3 protein. A D gene is named only where the DNA matches it firmly. The size entry is marked missing in some rows and otherwise reads once, few, many or a size class.

j_gene: TRBJ2-5
v_gene: TRBV7-2
abundance: NA
d_gene: NA
CDR3nt: TGTGCCAGCAGCTTTTTCGGGGCGGAGACCCAGTACTTC
CDR3aa: CASSFFGAETQYF

j_gene: TRBJ2-1
v_gene: TRBV3-1/TRBV3-2
abundance: NA
d_gene: NA
CDR3nt: TGTGCCAGCAGCCATCGAGATACGGTCGGAGATAATGAGCAGTTCTTC
CDR3aa: CASSHRDTVGDNEQFF

j_gene: TRBJ1-3
v_gene: TRBV30
abundance: NA
d_gene: NA
CDR3nt: TGTGCCTGGGGTTTTTCTGGAAACACCATATATTTT
CDR3aa: CAWGFSGNTIYF

j_gene: TRBJ1-2
v_gene: TRBV12-3/TRBV12-4
abundance: NA
d_gene: NA
CDR3nt: TGTGCCAGCAGCCGCGACAGGAGCTATGGCTACACCTTC
CDR3aa: CASSRDRSYGYTF

j_gene: TRBJ1-5
v_gene: TRBV6-5
abundance: NA
d_gene: NA
CDR3nt: TGTGCCAGCAGTTACCAGGCCGGGAGGCAGCCCCAGCATTTT
CDR3aa: CASSYQAGRQPQHF

j_gene: TRBJ1-3
v_gene: TRBV5-5
abundance: NA
d_gene: TRBD1
CDR3nt: TGTGCCAGCAGCTTACAGGGGCCCCCCGGGAACACCATATATTTT
CDR3aa: CASSLQGPPGNTIYF

j_gene: TRBJ2-2
v_gene: TRBV9
abundance: NA
d_gene: NA
CDR3nt: TGTGCCAGCAGCGCCCGGATGGTGACAAACACCGGGGAGCTGTTTTTT
CDR3aa: CASSARMVTNTGELFF

j_gene: TRBJ2-2
v_gene: TRBV19
abundance: NA
d_gene: TRBD1
CDR3nt: TGTGCCAGTAGTATACGACAGGGGGGAACCGGGGAGCTGTTTTTT
CDR3aa: CASSIRQGGTGELFF

j_gene: TRBJ2-1
v_gene: TRBV6-6
abundance: NA
d_gene: NA
CDR3nt: TGTGCCAGCAGTCGGGGACCAATATCGGGTGTGACCAATGAGCAGTTCTTC
CDR3aa: CASSRGPISGVTNEQFF

j_gene: TRBJ1-5
v_gene: TRBV30
abundance: NA
d_gene: NA
CDR3nt: TGTGCCTGGAGTGAAGGGCAACTTAGCAATCAGCCCCAGCATTTT
CDR3aa: CAWSEGQLSNQPQHF

j_gene: TRBJ2-2
v_gene: TRBV5-5
abundance: NA
d_gene: NA
CDR3nt: TGTGCCAGCAGCCCCGGCACCGGGAACAGGGATACCGGGGAGCTGTTTTTT
CDR3aa: CASSPGTGNRDTGELFF

j_gene: TRBJ1-1
v_gene: TRBV19
abundance: NA
d_gene: NA
CDR3nt: TGTGCCAGTATCAGATGGGGGGCAACAAACACTGAAGCTTTCTTT
CDR3aa: CASIRWGATNTEAFF

j_gene: TRBJ1-5
v_gene: TRBV4-1
abundance: NA
d_gene: NA
CDR3nt: TGCGCCAGCAGCCATTTGGGTGTAAATCAGCCCCAGCATTTT
CDR3aa: CASSHLGVNQPQHF

j_gene: TRBJ1-6
v_gene: TRBV6-5
abundance: NA
d_gene: NA
CDR3nt: TGTGCCAGCAGTTACTCCGTTTATTCACCCCTCCACTTT
CDR3aa: CASSYSVYSPLHF

j_gene: TRBJ1-2
v_gene: TRBV6-5
abundance: NA
d_gene: TRBD1
CDR3nt: TGTGCCAGCAACCCCGACAGGGTGGGCTATGGCTACACCTTC
CDR3aa: CASNPDRVGYGYTF

j_gene: TRBJ2-3
v_gene: TRBV7-9
abundance: NA
d_gene: NA
CDR3nt: TGTGCCAGCAGCTTAACTAGGGACACAGATACGCAGTATTTT
CDR3aa: CASSLTRDTDTQYF

j_gene: TRBJ2-6
v_gene: TRBV10-3
abundance: NA
d_gene: NA
CDR3nt: TGTGCCATCAGTGAGTCGGGGTTAGGTGGGGCCAACGTCCTGACTTTC
CDR3aa: CAISESGLGGANVLTF

j_gene: TRBJ2-1
v_gene: TRBV5-1
abundance: NA
d_gene: TRBD2
CDR3nt: TGCGCCAGCAGCCCCCATAGCGGGGGGGCTACAAATGAGCAGTTCTTC
CDR3aa: CASSPHSGGATNEQFF

j_gene: TRBJ2-5
v_gene: TRBV25-1
abundance: NA
d_gene: NA
CDR3nt: TGTGCCAGCACCACGACCACGGGGACCCAGTACTTC
CDR3aa: CASTTTTGTQYF

j_gene: TRBJ2-5
v_gene: TRBV6-2/TRBV6-3
abundance: NA
d_gene: TRBD2
CDR3nt: TGTGCCAGCAGCCCTAGCGGGGAAGAGACCCAGTACTTC
CDR3aa: CASSPSGEETQYF

j_gene: TRBJ2-2
v_gene: TRBV11-2
abundance: NA
d_gene: NA
CDR3nt: TGTGCCAGCAGCTTAGACACCGGGGAGCTGTTTTTT
CDR3aa: CASSLDTGELFF

j_gene: TRBJ1-5
v_gene: TRBV6-5
abundance: NA
d_gene: NA
CDR3nt: TGTGCCAGCAGTCCAAGGGAAAGCAATCAGCCCCAGCATTTT
CDR3aa: CASSPRESNQPQHF

j_gene: TRBJ1-2
v_gene: TRBV2
abundance: NA
d_gene: TRBD1
CDR3nt: TGTGCCAGCAGTTTTCCGGGACAGGGACCCTATGGCTACACCTTC
CDR3aa: CASSFPGQGPYGYTF

j_gene: TRBJ2-5
v_gene: TRBV6-5
abundance: NA
d_gene: NA
CDR3nt: TGTGCCACCACCCCGACAGTTTGGGAGACCCAGTACTTC
CDR3aa: CATTPTVWETQYF

j_gene: TRBJ1-2
v_gene: TRBV21-1
abundance: NA
d_gene: NA
CDR3nt: TGTGCCAGCAGCAAAGGGCCAAGCGGTGGCTACACCTTC
CDR3aa: CASSKGPSGGYTF

j_gene: TRBJ2-7
v_gene: TRBV6-5
abundance: NA
d_gene: TRBD1
CDR3nt: TGTGCCAGCAGGCCCCTAACCGGGACAGGGAACGAGCAGTACTTC
CDR3aa: CASRPLTGTGNEQYF

j_gene: TRBJ2-7
v_gene: TRBV18
abundance: NA
d_gene: NA
CDR3nt: TGTGCCAGCTCACCAAGGGGGGTATCCCATAGCTACGAGCAGTACTTC
CDR3aa: CASSPRGVSHSYEQYF

j_gene: TRBJ1-1
v_gene: TRBV6-5
abundance: NA
d_gene: TRBD1
CDR3nt: TGTGCCAGCCTATCGACAGGGGTTGGGACTGAAGCTTTCTTT
CDR3aa: CASLSTGVGTEAFF

j_gene: TRBJ2-3
v_gene: TRBV10-3
abundance: NA
d_gene: TRBD1
CDR3nt: TGTGCCATCAGGTTCGACAGGGTAGCCACAGATACGCAGTATTTT
CDR3aa: CAIRFDRVATDTQYF

j_gene: TRBJ1-2
v_gene: TRBV30
abundance: few
d_gene: TRBD1
CDR3nt: TGTGCCTGGGGGGGACAGGGCTCCTATGGCTACACCTTC
CDR3aa: CAWGGQGSYGYTF

j_gene: TRBJ1-3
v_gene: TRBV15
abundance: NA
d_gene: NA
CDR3nt: TGTGCCACCAGCAAAGGAGACTCTGGAAACACCATATATTTT
CDR3aa: CATSKGDSGNTIYF

j_gene: TRBJ1-1
v_gene: TRBV7-2
abundance: few
d_gene: NA
CDR3nt: TGTGCCAGCAGCTATGGGATAGTGAACACTGAAGCTTTCTTT
CDR3aa: CASSYGIVNTEAFF

j_gene: TRBJ1-5
v_gene: TRBV6-5
abundance: NA
d_gene: NA
CDR3nt: TGTGCCAGCAGTTGGAGTGAAGATCAGCCCCAGCATTTT
CDR3aa: CASSWSEDQPQHF

j_gene: TRBJ2-1
v_gene: TRBV7-9
abundance: NA
d_gene: NA
CDR3nt: TGTGCCAGCAGCGCCCTAGATGAGCAGTTCTTC
CDR3aa: CASSALDEQFF

j_gene: TRBJ1-3
v_gene: TRBV30
abundance: few
d_gene: NA
CDR3nt: TGTGCCTGGAGTAGACGAGCCTCTGGAAACACCATATATTTT
CDR3aa: CAWSRRASGNTIYF

j_gene: TRBJ2-7
v_gene: TRBV18
abundance: NA
d_gene: TRBD1
CDR3nt: TGTGCCAGCTGGCCGGGACAGGGGGCTCCAGAGCAGTACTTC
CDR3aa: CASWPGQGAPEQYF

j_gene: TRBJ1-2
v_gene: TRBV7-9
abundance: NA
d_gene: NA
CDR3nt: TGTGCCAGCAGCTTAGGCCAGGGCATCTATGGCTACACCTTC
CDR3aa: CASSLGQGIYGYTF

j_gene: TRBJ2-1
v_gene: TRBV14
abundance: NA
d_gene: TRBD1
CDR3nt: TGTGCCAGCAGCCAACGTTTTTTGACAGGGGTATACAATGAGCAGTTCTTC
CDR3aa: CASSQRFLTGVYNEQFF

j_gene: TRBJ2-1
v_gene: TRBV21-1
abundance: NA
d_gene: NA
CDR3nt: TGTGCCAGCAGCAAAGCGGGCCTGGGCAGGCAGTTCTACAATGAGCAGTTCTTC
CDR3aa: CASSKAGLGRQFYNEQFF

j_gene: TRBJ2-2
v_gene: TRBV10-2
abundance: NA
d_gene: TRBD1
CDR3nt: TGCGCCAGCAGTGATGGGACAGGGAACACCGGGGAGCTGTTTTTT
CDR3aa: CASSDGTGNTGELFF

j_gene: TRBJ1-1
v_gene: TRBV19
abundance: NA
d_gene: NA
CDR3nt: TGTGCCAGTAGTATAACAGAGAACACTGAAGCTTTCTTT
CDR3aa: CASSITENTEAFF

j_gene: TRBJ2-1
v_gene: TRBV6-5
abundance: once
d_gene: NA
CDR3nt: TGTGCCAGCACTTCGGGGGACAATGAGCAGTTCTTC
CDR3aa: CASTSGDNEQFF

j_gene: TRBJ1-1
v_gene: TRBV10-2
abundance: NA
d_gene: NA
CDR3nt: TGCGCCAGCAGCCGGACAGCGAACACTGAAGCTTTCTTT
CDR3aa: CASSRTANTEAFF

j_gene: TRBJ1-2
v_gene: TRBV9
abundance: NA
d_gene: NA
CDR3nt: TGTGCCAGCAGCGTAGGTTTCGGGCAGGGATATGGCTACACCTTC
CDR3aa: CASSVGFGQGYGYTF

j_gene: TRBJ2-1
v_gene: TRBV7-8
abundance: NA
d_gene: TRBD1
CDR3nt: TGTGCCAGCAGCTTTTCGGGACAGTTGCCGTTCTTC
CDR3aa: CASSFSGQLPFF

j_gene: TRBJ2-2
v_gene: TRBV7-6
abundance: NA
d_gene: TRBD1
CDR3nt: TGTGCCAGCAGCTTAAGTTGGACGGGACAGGGGATATCCGGGGAGCTGTTTTTT
CDR3aa: CASSLSWTGQGISGELFF

j_gene: TRBJ2-1
v_gene: TRBV10-3
abundance: NA
d_gene: NA
CDR3nt: TGTGCCATCAGTAACCCGGGAGCGAGCTCCTACAATGAGCAGTTCTTC
CDR3aa: CAISNPGASSYNEQFF

j_gene: TRBJ1-6
v_gene: TRBV9
abundance: NA
d_gene: NA
CDR3nt: TGTGCCAGCACCCTCTCGGGACGGGATAATTCACCCCTCCACTTT
CDR3aa: CASTLSGRDNSPLHF

j_gene: TRBJ2-2
v_gene: TRBV6-4
abundance: once
d_gene: TRBD1
CDR3nt: TGTGCCAGCAGCTGGGACAGGAACACCGGGGAGCTGTTTTTT
CDR3aa: CASSWDRNTGELFF

j_gene: TRBJ1-2
v_gene: TRBV19
abundance: NA
d_gene: NA
CDR3nt: TGTGCCAGTAGTATAGACTGGAACAGGGACGGCTATGGCTACACCTTC
CDR3aa: CASSIDWNRDGYGYTF

j_gene: TRBJ1-1
v_gene: TRBV10-3
abundance: few
d_gene: NA
CDR3nt: TGTGCCATCCGCGGGGCGACGGGTAGCACTGAAGCTTTCTTT
CDR3aa: CAIRGATGSTEAFF